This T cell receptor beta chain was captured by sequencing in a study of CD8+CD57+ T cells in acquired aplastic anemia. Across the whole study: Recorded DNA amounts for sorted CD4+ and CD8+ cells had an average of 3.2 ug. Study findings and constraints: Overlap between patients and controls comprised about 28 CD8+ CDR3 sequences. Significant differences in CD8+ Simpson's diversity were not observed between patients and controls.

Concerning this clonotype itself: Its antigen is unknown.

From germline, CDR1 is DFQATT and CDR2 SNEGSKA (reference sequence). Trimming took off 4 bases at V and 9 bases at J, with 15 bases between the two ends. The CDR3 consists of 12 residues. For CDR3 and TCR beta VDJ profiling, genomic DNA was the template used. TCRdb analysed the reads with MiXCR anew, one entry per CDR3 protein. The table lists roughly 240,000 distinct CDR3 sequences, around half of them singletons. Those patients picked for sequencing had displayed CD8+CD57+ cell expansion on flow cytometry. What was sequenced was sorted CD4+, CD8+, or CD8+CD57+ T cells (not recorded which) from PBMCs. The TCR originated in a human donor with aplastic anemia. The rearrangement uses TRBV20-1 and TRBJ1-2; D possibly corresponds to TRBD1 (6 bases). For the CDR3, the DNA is TGCAGTGCTATGGAAGGGGGGGACCGCTACACCTTC. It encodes CSAMEGGDRYTF.